This T cell receptor beta chain was profiled in a study of beta chain features in type 1 diabetes. Study results and limitations: Across all four CD4+ subsets, people with type 1 diabetes showed modestly shorter TCRB CDR3s.

All of the isolated RNA was reverse transcribed, so expressed TCRB transcripts were sequenced. TCRdb keeps only in-frame clones here, not all; method: immunoSEQ multiplex PCR. The sample includes around 310,000 clones, roughly 12% of them seen just once. About this clone: Its antigen is still unknown.

The source of this sequence is a woman in her late teens or twenties with type 1 diabetes. The sample taken for sequencing was naive CD4+ T cells from blood.

The CDR3 reads CASQTGGSSGANVLTF. For the CDR3, the DNA is TGTGCGTCTCAAACAGGGGGCTCCTCTGGGGCCAACGTCCTGACTTTC. The rearrangement joins TRBV30 to TRBJ2-6, with 9 nucleotides matching TRBD1. Looked up from germline, CDR1 is GTSNPN and CDR2 is SVGIG (reference sequence). The CDR3 contains 16 residues.